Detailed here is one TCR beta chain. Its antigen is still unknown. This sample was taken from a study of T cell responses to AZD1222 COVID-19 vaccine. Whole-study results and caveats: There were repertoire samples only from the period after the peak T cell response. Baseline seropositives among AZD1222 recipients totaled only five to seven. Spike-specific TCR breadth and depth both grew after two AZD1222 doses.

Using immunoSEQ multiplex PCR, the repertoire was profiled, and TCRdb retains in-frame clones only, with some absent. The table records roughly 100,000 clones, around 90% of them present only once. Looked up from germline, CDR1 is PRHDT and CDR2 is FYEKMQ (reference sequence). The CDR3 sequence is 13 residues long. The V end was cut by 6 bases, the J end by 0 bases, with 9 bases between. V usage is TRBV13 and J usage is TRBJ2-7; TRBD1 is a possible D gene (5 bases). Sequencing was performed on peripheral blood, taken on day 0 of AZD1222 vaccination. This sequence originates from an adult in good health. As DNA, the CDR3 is TGTGCCAGCAGAGGGCAGGGCTCCTACGAGCAGTACTTC. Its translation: CASRGQGSYEQYF.